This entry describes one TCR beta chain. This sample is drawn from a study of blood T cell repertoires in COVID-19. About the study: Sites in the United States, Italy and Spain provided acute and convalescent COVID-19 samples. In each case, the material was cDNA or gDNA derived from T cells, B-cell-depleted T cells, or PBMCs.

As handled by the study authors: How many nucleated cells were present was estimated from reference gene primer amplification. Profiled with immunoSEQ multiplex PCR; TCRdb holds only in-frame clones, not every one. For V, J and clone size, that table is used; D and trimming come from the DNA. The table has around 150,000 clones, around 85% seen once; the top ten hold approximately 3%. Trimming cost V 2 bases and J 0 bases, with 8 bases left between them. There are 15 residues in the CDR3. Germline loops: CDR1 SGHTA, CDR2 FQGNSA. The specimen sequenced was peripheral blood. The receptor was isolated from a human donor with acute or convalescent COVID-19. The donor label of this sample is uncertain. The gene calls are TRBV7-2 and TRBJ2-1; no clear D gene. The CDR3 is CASSLKSNSYNEQFF. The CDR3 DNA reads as TGTGCCAGCAGCTTAAAGAGCAACTCCTACAATGAGCAGTTCTTC.